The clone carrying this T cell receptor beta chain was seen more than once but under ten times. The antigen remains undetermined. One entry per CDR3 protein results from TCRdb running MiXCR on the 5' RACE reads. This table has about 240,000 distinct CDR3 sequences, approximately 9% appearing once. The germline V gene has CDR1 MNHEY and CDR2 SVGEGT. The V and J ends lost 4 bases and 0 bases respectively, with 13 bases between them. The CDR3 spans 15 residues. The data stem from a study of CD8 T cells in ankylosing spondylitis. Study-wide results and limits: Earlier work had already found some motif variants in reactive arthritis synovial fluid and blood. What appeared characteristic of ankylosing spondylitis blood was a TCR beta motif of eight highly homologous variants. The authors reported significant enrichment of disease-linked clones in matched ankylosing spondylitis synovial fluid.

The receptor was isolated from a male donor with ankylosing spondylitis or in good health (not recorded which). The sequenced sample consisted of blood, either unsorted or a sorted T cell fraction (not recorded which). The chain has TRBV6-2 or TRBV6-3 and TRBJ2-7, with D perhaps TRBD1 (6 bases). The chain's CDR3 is CASSSPRDNSYEQYF. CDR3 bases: TGTGCCAGCAGTTCCCCCCGGGACAACTCCTACGAGCAGTACTTC.